The text below deals with one T cell receptor (beta chain). In Cohort 3, a recovered donor had either two negative PCRs, clearance, or symptom resolution. This record belongs to a study of blood T cell repertoires in COVID-19. Looking at the study overall: Acute and convalescent COVID-19 samples came from the United States, Italy and Spain.

Profiling relied on immunoSEQ multiplex PCR, and the TCRdb table lists in-frame clones only, not all of them. Of around 260,000 clones listed, 80% to 95% are singletons. Sequenced material: PBMCs or T cells enriched from blood (not recorded which). The receptor was isolated from a woman aged 25 to 39 who had recovered from COVID-19.

In DNA form, the CDR3 reads TGTGCCAGCAGCCAACTTGGGACTCCCTACGAGCAGTACTTC. It codes for CASSQLGTPYEQYF. This chain connects TRBV3-1 (or the pseudogene TRBV3-2) to TRBJ2-7, with TRBD2 as a possible D gene (6 bases). Germline V gene data show CDR1 as LGHDT and CDR2 as YNNKEL (reference sequence). The CDR3 loop spans 14 amino acids. V was shortened by 2 bases and J by 2 bases, with 10 bases between the two germline ends.